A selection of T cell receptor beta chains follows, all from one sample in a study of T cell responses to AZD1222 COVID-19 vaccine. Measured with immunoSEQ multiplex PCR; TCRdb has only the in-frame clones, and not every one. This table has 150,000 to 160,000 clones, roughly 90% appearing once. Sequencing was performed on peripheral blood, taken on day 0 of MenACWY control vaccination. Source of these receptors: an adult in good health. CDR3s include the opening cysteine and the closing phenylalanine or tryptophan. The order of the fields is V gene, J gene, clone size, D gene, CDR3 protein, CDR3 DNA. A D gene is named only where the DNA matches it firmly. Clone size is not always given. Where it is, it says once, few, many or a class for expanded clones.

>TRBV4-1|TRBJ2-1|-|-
CASSQAAAKREQFF
TGCGCCAGCAGCCAAGCGGCAGCAAAGCGTGAGCAGTTCTTC
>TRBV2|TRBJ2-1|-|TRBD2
CASTGTSGIPEQFF
TGTGCCAGTACCGGGACTAGCGGGATACCTGAGCAGTTCTTC
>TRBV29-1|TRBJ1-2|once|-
CSVVGGGPYGYTF
TGCAGCGTTGTAGGAGGGGGACCTTATGGCTACACCTTC
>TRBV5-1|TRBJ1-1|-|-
CASSGGSTMNTEAFF
TGCGCCAGCAGCGGAGGATCTACTATGAACACTGAAGCTTTCTTT
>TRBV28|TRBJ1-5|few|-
CASTLGGSNQPQHF
TGTGCCAGCACCCTAGGAGGGAGCAATCAGCCCCAGCATTTT
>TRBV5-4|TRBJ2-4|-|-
CASSLGPENIQYF
TGTGCCAGCAGCTTGGGCCCGGAAAACATTCAGTACTTC
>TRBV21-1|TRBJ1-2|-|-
CASSKVSFRVITGFF
TGTGCCAGCAGCAAAGTAAGCTTCCGGGTGATCACCGGCTTCTTC
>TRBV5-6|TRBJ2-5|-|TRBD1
CASSEGTGGQETQYF
TGTGCCAGCAGCGAGGGGACAGGGGGACAAGAGACCCAGTACTTC
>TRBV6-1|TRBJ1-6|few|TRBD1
CASSEWGSGQVNSPLHF
TGTGCCAGCAGTGAATGGGGGTCGGGACAGGTTAATTCACCCCTCCACTTT
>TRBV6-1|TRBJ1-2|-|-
CASSEGGHRNGYTF
TGTGCCAGCAGTGAAGGGGGACACCGTAATGGCTACACCTTC
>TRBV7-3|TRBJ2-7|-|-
CASSSYAGWGYEQYF
TGTGCCAGCAGCTCCTACGCGGGTTGGGGCTACGAGCAGTACTTC
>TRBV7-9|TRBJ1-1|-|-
CASSFSNTEAFF
TGTGCCAGCAGCTTTTCGAACACTGAAGCTTTCTTT
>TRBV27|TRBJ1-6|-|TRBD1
CASSARQGVYTPLHF
TGTGCCAGCAGTGCCCGACAGGGCGTTTACACACCCCTCCACTTT
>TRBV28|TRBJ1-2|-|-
CASSLQGDYGYTF
TGTGCCAGCAGCCTCCAGGGAGACTATGGCTACACCTTC
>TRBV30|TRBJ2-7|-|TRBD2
CAWSRGVLAGVYEQYF
TGTGCCTGGAGCCGAGGGGTCCTAGCGGGGGTATACGAGCAGTACTTC
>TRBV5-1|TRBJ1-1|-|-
CASSSAGAKNTEAFF
TGCGCCAGCAGCTCGGCGGGTGCAAAGAACACTGAAGCTTTCTTT
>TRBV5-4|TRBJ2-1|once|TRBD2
CASSARGGQREQFF
TGTGCCAGCAGCGCGCGGGGGGGGCAAAGAGAGCAGTTCTTC
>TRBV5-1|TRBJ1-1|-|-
CASSLGQAVESFF
TGCGCCAGCAGCTTGGGACAGGCCGTCGAGTCTTTCTTT
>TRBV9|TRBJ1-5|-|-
CASSVSGGPNQPQHF
TGTGCCAGCAGCGTATCAGGAGGGCCAAATCAGCCCCAGCATTTT
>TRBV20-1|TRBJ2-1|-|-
CSAREMSEQFF
TGCAGTGCTAGAGAGATGAGTGAGCAGTTCTTC
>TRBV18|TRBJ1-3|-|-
CASSPHSPGHSGNTIYF
TGTGCCAGCTCACCCCACTCTCCCGGGCACTCTGGAAACACCATATATTTT
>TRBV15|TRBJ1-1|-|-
CATSRDRSEAFF
TGTGCCACCAGCAGAGATAGGTCGGAAGCTTTCTTT
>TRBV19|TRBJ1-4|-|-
CASKRVGNEKLFF
TGTGCCAGTAAGCGGGTGGGCAACGAAAAACTGTTTTTT
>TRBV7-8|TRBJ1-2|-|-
CASSLASGGGYTF
TGTGCCAGCAGCTTAGCTTCGGGGGGAGGCTACACCTTC
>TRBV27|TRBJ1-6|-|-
CASSQPLTGSPLHF
TGTGCCAGCAGTCAACCCTTAACAGGATCACCCCTCCACTTT
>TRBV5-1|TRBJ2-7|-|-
CASSLEDYNEQYF
TGCGCCAGCAGCTTGGAGGACTATAACGAGCAGTACTTC
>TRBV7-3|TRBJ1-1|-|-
CASSPMGRATEAFF
TGTGCCAGTAGCCCCATGGGGAGGGCCACTGAAGCTTTCTTT
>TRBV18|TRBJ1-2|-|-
CASSPQGRYGYTF
TGTGCCAGCTCACCACAGGGACGCTATGGCTACACCTTC
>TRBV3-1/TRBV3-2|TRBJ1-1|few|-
CASSEPGRMNTEAFF
TGTGCCAGCAGCGAGCCAGGCCGGATGAACACTGAAGCTTTCTTT
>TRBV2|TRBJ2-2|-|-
CASRVGGTGELFF
TGTGCCAGCAGGGTCGGTGGCACCGGGGAGCTGTTTTTT
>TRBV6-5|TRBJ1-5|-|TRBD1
CASSLEGGTNQPQHF
TGTGCCAGCAGTTTAGAAGGGGGCACCAATCAGCCCCAGCATTTT
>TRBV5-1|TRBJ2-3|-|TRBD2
CASRPLGGAGVTDTQYF
TGCGCCAGCAGACCCCTCGGGGGGGCGGGTGTCACAGATACGCAGTATTTT
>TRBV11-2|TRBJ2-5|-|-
CASSPSWVQETQYF
TGTGCCAGCAGCCCCTCTTGGGTTCAAGAGACCCAGTACTTC
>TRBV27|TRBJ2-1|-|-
CASSFRGWGNEQFF
TGTGCCAGCAGTTTCAGGGGTTGGGGCAATGAGCAGTTCTTC
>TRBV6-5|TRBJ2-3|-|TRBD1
CASSQGQASTDTQYF
TGTGCCAGCAGTCAGGGACAGGCTAGCACAGATACGCAGTATTTT
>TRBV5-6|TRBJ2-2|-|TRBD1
CASSIRTGANTGELFF
TGTGCCAGCAGCATCCGGACAGGGGCGAACACCGGGGAGCTGTTTTTT
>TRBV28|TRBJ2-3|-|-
CASNDFDTQYF
TGTGCCAGCAACGATTTTGATACGCAGTATTTT
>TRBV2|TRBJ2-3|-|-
CASSILHTQYF
TGTGCCAGCAGTATTCTTCATACGCAGTATTTT
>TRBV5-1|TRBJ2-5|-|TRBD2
CASSLAASGTETQYF
TGCGCCAGCAGCTTGGCGGCTAGCGGTACGGAGACCCAGTACTTC
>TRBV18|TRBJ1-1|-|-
CASSEPGMTLNTEAFF
TGTGCCAGCTCCGAACCCGGGATGACCTTGAACACTGAAGCTTTCTTT